A single sample is the source of the 30 T cell receptor beta chains below, sequenced in a study of T cells in Graves' hyperthyroidism and ophthalmopathy. RNA transcripts were the template for amplifying TCR beta CDR3 regions. Using the HTBI primer set, a first-round RT-PCR was run on the TCR CDR3. TCRdb used MiXCR to reprocess the multiplex PCR reads, holding one entry per CDR3 protein. The sample includes 300,000 or so distinct CDR3 sequences, 21% seen only once; the top ten take over 40%. The specimen sequenced was blood. The receptors derive from a woman aged 45-65 years with Graves' hyperthyroidism.

As for this clonotype: A much more abundant neighbour one base away suggests this may be a read error. This rearrangement joins TRBV10-3 to TRBJ2-7; D may be TRBD1 (6 bases). This CDR3 has 14 amino acids. Germline V CDR1 and CDR2: ENHRY, SYGVKD. V dropped 7 bases and J dropped 2 bases, with 15 bases sitting between them. CDR3 DNA: TGTGCCATCAAGAAGGCAGGGGACACCTACGAGCAGTACGTC. Its protein is CAIKKAGDTYEQYV.

In its sample, this clonotype was seen many times. This chain links TRBV12-3 or TRBV12-4 with TRBJ2-2, with D perhaps TRBD1 (6 bases). V was shortened by 6 bases and J by 2 bases, with 19 bases between the two germline ends. The CDR3 is made up of 17 amino acids. The DNA of the CDR3 is TGTGCCAGCAGAGGACAGAGGCGGAAGACCAACACCGGGGAGCTGTTTTTT. Translation gives CASRGQRRKTNTGELFF.

There are many counts of this clonotype. The chain recombines TRBV11-2 with TRBJ2-1; 10 bases match TRBD2. The germline CDR1 and CDR2 sequences are SGHAT and FQNNGV. V shed 1 base, J shed 8 bases, and the junction held 8 bases outside the gene matches. The CDR3 consists of 16 residues. The CDR3 DNA reads as TGTGCCAGCAGCTTAGGTTCTAGCGGGAGTGGCTATGAGCAGTTCTTC. Encoded protein: CASSLGSSGSGYEQFF.

This clonotype was observed a few times. A read error may explain this, as a much larger clone is one base away. The J gene is TRBJ1-5, the V gene TRBV2; no definite D call. The CDR3 runs 14 residues. Germline CDR1 reads SNHLY; CDR2 reads FYNNEI. V was pared by 10 bases and J by 0 bases, with 13 bases between. The CDR3 spells CATDRDFSNQPQHF. In nucleotides, the CDR3 is TGTGCCACAGACCGCGACTTTAGCAATCAGCCCCAGCATTTT.

At least ten counts were recorded for this clonotype. V and J are TRBV5-5 and TRBJ2-1; 9 positions match TRBD1. The CDR3 spans 15 residues. Germline CDR1 and CDR2: SGHKS and YYEKEE (reference sequence). J was trimmed by 8 bases and V by 1 base; bases with no gene match: 7. DNA for the CDR3: TGTGCCAGCAGCTTGCCCACACAGGGGGCCGATGAGCAGTTCTTC. Amino acid sequence: CASSLPTQGADEQFF.

This chain connects TRBV24-1 to TRBJ1-6, with D tentatively TRBD1 (6 bases). V lost 9 bases, J lost 8 bases, and 31 bases lay in between. Germline values: CDR1 KGHDR, CDR2 SFDVKD. This CDR3 region has 19 residues. CDR3 coding DNA: TGTGCCACCTTTTACACTTTACCGGGGGCCGGGACACGGCATTCACCCCTCCACTTT. Translation: CATFYTLPGAGTRHSPLHF.

The chain employs TRBV29-1 and TRBJ1-1, with TRBD1 identical over 7 bases. The CDR3 has 14 residues. Per the germline V gene, CDR1 is SQVTM and CDR2 is ANQGSEA. The V segment lost 4 bases and the J segment 2 bases; nucleotides outside the gene matches: 7. CDR3 amino acids: CSVGLTGYNTEAFF. The CDR3, as DNA: TGCAGCGTTGGCCTGACAGGGTATAACACTGAAGCTTTCTTT. Full variable domain (missing parts from reference TRBV29-1 and TRBJ1-1): SAVISQKPSRDICQRGTSLTIQCQVDSQVTMMFWYRQQPGQSLTLIATANQGSEATYESGFVIDKFPISRPNLTFSTLTVSNMSPEDSSIYLCSVGLTGYNTEAFFGQGTRLTVV.

This clonotype has only a few counts. J is TRBJ2-5 and V is TRBV27; 9 bases are shared with TRBD1. Trimming took 4 bases from V and 4 from J; bases not matched to a gene: 7. Germline V gene sequence: CDR1 MNHEY, CDR2 SMNVEV (reference sequence). The CDR3 is made up of 15 amino acids. In DNA, the CDR3 is TGTGCCAGCAGTTCAGGGACAGGGCCGACAGAGACCCAGTACTTC. Its protein is CASSSGTGPTETQYF.

This clonotype showed up just a few times. This chain links TRBV5-1 with TRBJ1-4; D gene ambiguous. This CDR3 is built from 16 residues. Deletions cut 1 base from V and 0 bases from J, with 10 bases between. Germline V lookup: CDR1 SGHRS, CDR2 YFSETQ. The CDR3 nucleotides are TGCGCCAGCAGCTTGTCTGGCAGCACAACTAATGAAAAACTGTTTTTT. Protein product: CASSLSGSTTNEKLFF.

This clonotype occurred many times. This rearrangement joins TRBV10-3 to TRBJ1-2, with no clear D. The V gene lost 2 bases and the J gene lost 4 bases, with 11 bases spanning the gap. The germline gives CDR1 ENHRY, CDR2 SYGVKD. The CDR3 totals 14 residues. The CDR3 here is CAISEKGGGYGYTF. In DNA form, the CDR3 reads TGTGCCATCAGTGAGAAGGGAGGCGGCTATGGCTACACCTTC.

This clonotype was seen repeatedly, ten times or more. This chain links TRBV9 with TRBJ2-1; perhaps TRBD1 as D (6 bases). Trimming stripped 4 bases from V and 3 bases from J, with 14 bases between. This CDR3 region has 15 residues. Germline CDR1 reads SGDLS; CDR2 reads YYNGEE. CDR3 DNA sequence: TGTGCCAGCAGCCTCTCCCGGACAGTCTACAATGAGCAGTTCTTC. Encoded protein: CASSLSRTVYNEQFF.

In this sample, this clonotype turned up a few times. The V and J genes are TRBV3-1 and TRBJ2-1; a weak D match, TRBD2 (7 bases). V was trimmed by 5 bases and J by 7 bases, leaving 21 bases between them. The CDR3 extends over 16 amino acids. Germline assignment: CDR1 LGHDT and CDR2 YNNKEL (reference sequence). The CDR3, as DNA: TGTGCCAGCAGCTCCAATAGCGGGCGGAGGGGGAATGAGCAGTTCTTC. Protein: CASSSNSGRRGNEQFF.

This clonotype was seen a few times. The V and J genes are TRBV10-3 and TRBJ2-2; D is possibly TRBD1 (6 bases). Germline assignment: CDR1 ENHRY and CDR2 SYGVKD. The CDR3 contains 14 residues. V lost 8 bases and J lost 0, with 10 bases in between. CDR3 region: CAIGKGANTGELFF. The CDR3 coding sequence is TGTGCCATCGGGAAGGGGGCGAACACCGGGGAGCTGTTTTTT.

There are many counts of this clonotype. The chain couples TRBV28 to TRBJ2-7; no clear D gene. CDR1 MDHEN and CDR2 SYDVKM come from the germline V gene. This CDR3 has 13 residues. With 2 bases removed from V and 2 bases from J, the gap between germline ends came to 7 bases. DNA of the CDR3: TGTGCCAGCAGTTTACCCCCTACCTACGAGCAGTACTTC. Translating it yields CASSLPPTYEQYF.

At least ten counts were recorded for this clonotype. The genes are TRBV29-1 and TRBJ1-1; D gene unclear. This CDR3 comprises 12 residues. V was shortened by 7 bases and J by 1 base, with 10 bases between the two germline ends. Germline V gives CDR1 SQVTM, CDR2 ANQGSEA. The CDR3 region has the DNA TGCAGCGGTGGGCTTTCGAACACTGAAGCTTTCTTT. Residues: CSGGLSNTEAFF.

The chain couples TRBV2 to TRBJ2-1, with TRBD1 identical over 9 bases. The CDR3 totals 16 residues. CDR1 is SNHLY, CDR2 FYNNEI, per germline. V lost 7 bases to trimming and J lost 9 bases; unmatched junction nucleotides: 16. CDR3 sequence: CASIPGDRGIYGEQFF. In DNA form, the CDR3 reads TGTGCCAGCATCCCTGGAGACAGGGGGATTTATGGTGAGCAGTTCTTC.

The rearrangement links TRBV7-2 to TRBJ2-3; no definite D call. V lost 6 bases to trimming and J lost 5 bases, with 15 bases between them. Germline loops: CDR1 SGHTA, CDR2 FQGNSA. The CDR3 is made up of 14 amino acids. The CDR3 DNA follows: TGTGCCAGCAGTCCAGGCCAGTATCAAGATACGCAGTATTTT. This encodes CASSPGQYQDTQYF.

V gene TRBV3-1 combines with J gene TRBJ2-5; D not certain. The CDR3 loop spans 15 amino acids. Germline assignment: CDR1 LGHDT and CDR2 YNNKEL (reference sequence). Deletions cut 0 bases from V and 5 bases from J, with 13 bases between. The CDR3 here is CASSQDTSPAETQYF. The CDR3 nucleotides are TGTGCCAGCAGCCAAGATACCAGCCCCGCGGAGACCCAGTACTTC.

This clonotype was detected many times. This chain joins TRBV28 and TRBJ1-4; D is ambiguous. The germline V gene has CDR1 MDHEN and CDR2 SYDVKM. This CDR3 contains 14 residues. Trimming removed 7 bases at V and 4 bases at J, with 13 bases between. The DNA of the CDR3 is TGTGCCAGCACCCTTCGAGCCAATAATGAAAAACTGTTTTTT. Translated, it gives CASTLRANNEKLFF. Combining the CDR3 with reference TRBV28 and TRBJ1-4 gives the whole variable domain DVKVTQSSRYLVKRTGEKVFLECVQDMDHENMFWYRQDPGLGLRLIYFSYDVKMKEKGDIPEGYSVSREKKERFSLILESASTNQTSMYLCASTLRANNEKLFFGSGTQLSVL.

V is TRBV6-2 or TRBV6-3 and J is TRBJ2-5, with 10 bases identical to TRBD2. Germline values: CDR1 MNHEY, CDR2 SVGEGT. After removal of 3 bases from V and 5 bases from J, the junction contained 12 bases not matched to a gene. CDR3 size: 17 residues. CDR3 coding DNA: TGTGCCAGCAGTTATAAAGCGGGAGGGCCGATGGGGGAGACCCAGTACTTC. Amino acids: CASSYKAGGPMGETQYF.

A word on this clonotype: One end of the junction does not line up with germline, which may come from a read error. The rearrangement uses TRBV3-1 and TRBJ2-7; 10 bases align to TRBD1. The CDR3 loop spans 15 amino acids. CDR1 is LGHDT and CDR2 is YNNKEL in the germline V gene (reference sequence). The CDR3 sequence: CVSSQGATGGHEQYF. CDR3 in DNA: TGTGTCAGCAGCCAAGGGGCGACAGGGGGCCACGAGCAGTACTTC.

This clonotype was detected ten times or more. For the CDR3, the DNA is TGTGCCAGCTCACCTCCTGGGGGAGTTCAAGAGACCCAGTACTTC. Protein sequence: CASSPPGGVQETQYF. The chain recombines TRBV18 with TRBJ2-5, with D perhaps given as TRBD1 or TRBD2 (5 bases each). CDR3 length: 15 residues. Looked up from germline, CDR1 is KGHSH and CDR2 is LQKENI. Trimming removed 3 bases from V and 2 bases from J, with 13 bases in between.

The rearrangement uses TRBV30 and TRBJ2-1; either TRBD1 or TRBD2 may supply D (6 bases each). Germline V lookup: CDR1 GTSNPN, CDR2 SVGIG (reference sequence). This CDR3 contains 14 residues. V lost 5 bases and J 3 bases, leaving 14 bases between the germline ends. As DNA, the CDR3 is TGTGCCTGGGCGGGACAAAGCTTCTACAATGAGCAGTTCTTC. Encoded protein: CAWAGQSFYNEQFF.

This clonotype occurred many times. The chain is built from TRBV6-5 and TRBJ1-1; D is possibly TRBD1 (5 bases). Germline assignment: CDR1 MNHEY and CDR2 SVGAGI. The V end lost 0 bases, the J end lost 2 bases, and 10 bases lay between the germline ends. The CDR3 has 15 amino acids. The CDR3 sequence: CASSYSNRGNTEAFF. In DNA form, the CDR3 reads TGTGCCAGCAGTTACTCGAATAGGGGAAACACTGAAGCTTTCTTT.

This clonotype was found a few times. The genes are TRBV27 and TRBJ2-2; 12 nucleotides align to TRBD2. Germline V lookup: CDR1 MNHEY, CDR2 SMNVEV (reference sequence). With V trimmed by 5 bases and J by 8 bases, 9 bases remained unmatched. CDR3 length equals 16 residues. DNA for the CDR3: TGTGCCAGCAGTACACAACTAGCGGGAGGTTATGGGGAGCTGTTTTTT. This codes for CASSTQLAGGYGELFF.

This clonotype was detected a few times. The V call is TRBV15, the J call TRBJ1-2, with a possible D match to TRBD1 (5 bases). CDR1 is LNHNV, CDR2 YYDKDF, per germline (reference sequence). There are 14 residues in the CDR3. Trimming stripped 2 bases from V and 2 bases from J, with 9 bases between. CDR3 protein: CATSRYRQNYGYTF. The CDR3 DNA follows: TGTGCCACCAGCAGATACCGACAGAACTATGGCTACACCTTC.

At least ten counts were recorded for this clonotype. This rearrangement joins TRBV10-1 to TRBJ2-5, with a weak D call TRBD1 (6 bases). The CDR3 runs 16 residues. Trimming stripped 0 bases from V and 0 bases from J, with 11 bases between. The germline CDR1 and CDR2 sequences are WNHNN and SYGVQD (reference sequence). The CDR3 nucleotides are TGCGCCAGCAGTGAGTCGGACAGACCGTACCAAGAGACCCAGTACTTC. Translating it yields CASSESDRPYQETQYF.

There are a few counts of this clonotype. The chain recombines TRBV2 with TRBJ2-7, with 10 nucleotides matching TRBD1. The CDR3 has 14 amino acids. V dropped 7 bases and J dropped 2; count of bases not matched to a gene: 5. From germline, CDR1 is SNHLY and CDR2 FYNNEI. The CDR3 DNA follows: TGTGCCAGCAATCCCGGACAGGGGGCCTACGAGCAGTACTTC. Protein sequence: CASNPGQGAYEQYF.

This clonotype was counted ten times or more. The chain links TRBV2 to TRBJ1-5; the D gene is possibly TRBD1 (6 bases). Germline V gene sequence: CDR1 SNHLY, CDR2 FYNNEI. The CDR3 contains 17 residues. Trimming shortened V by 2 bases and J by 1 base, and 15 bases separated the two germline ends. As DNA, the CDR3 is TGTGCCAGCAGTGAAAGGGGGGGGGCAGTGAGCAATCAGCCCCAGCATTTT. It translates to CASSERGGAVSNQPQHF.

This clonotype has a handful of counts. This rearrangement joins TRBV5-1 to TRBJ1-4, with a tentative D call TRBD1 (5 bases). The CDR3 extends over 13 amino acids. Germline CDR1 and CDR2: SGHRS and YFSETQ. Trimming took off 4 bases at V and 8 bases at J, with 12 bases between the two ends. The CDR3 region is CASSAGLTEKLFF. CDR3 nucleotide sequence: TGCGCCAGCAGCGCGGGACTGACAGAAAAACTGTTTTTT.